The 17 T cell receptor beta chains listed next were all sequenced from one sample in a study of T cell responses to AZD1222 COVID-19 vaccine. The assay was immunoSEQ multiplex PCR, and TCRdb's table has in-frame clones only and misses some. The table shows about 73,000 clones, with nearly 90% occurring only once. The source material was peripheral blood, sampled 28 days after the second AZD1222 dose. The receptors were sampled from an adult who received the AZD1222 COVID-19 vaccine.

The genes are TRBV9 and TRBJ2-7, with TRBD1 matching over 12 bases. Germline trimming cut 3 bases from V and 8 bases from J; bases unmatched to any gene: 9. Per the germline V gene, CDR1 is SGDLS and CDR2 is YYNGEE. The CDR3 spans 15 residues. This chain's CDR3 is CASSGTGTGGNKQYF. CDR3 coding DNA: TGTGCCAGCAGCGGAACCGGGACAGGGGGCAATAAGCAGTACTTC.

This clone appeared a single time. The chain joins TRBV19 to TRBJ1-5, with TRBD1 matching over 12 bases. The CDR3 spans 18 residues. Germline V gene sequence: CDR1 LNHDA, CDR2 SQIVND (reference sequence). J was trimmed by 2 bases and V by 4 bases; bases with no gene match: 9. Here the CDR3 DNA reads TGTGCCAGTAGTAGGGGGACAGGGGGCTACGATGGCAATCAGCCCCAGCATTTT. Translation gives CASSRGTGGYDGNQPQHF.

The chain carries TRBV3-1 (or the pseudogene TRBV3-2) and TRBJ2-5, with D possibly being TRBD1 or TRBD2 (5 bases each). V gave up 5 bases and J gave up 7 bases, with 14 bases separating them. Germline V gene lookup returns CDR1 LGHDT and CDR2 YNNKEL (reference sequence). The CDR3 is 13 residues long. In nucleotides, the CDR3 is TGTGCCAGCAGCTGGGGACCGTTCGGGACCCAGTACTTC. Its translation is CASSWGPFGTQYF.

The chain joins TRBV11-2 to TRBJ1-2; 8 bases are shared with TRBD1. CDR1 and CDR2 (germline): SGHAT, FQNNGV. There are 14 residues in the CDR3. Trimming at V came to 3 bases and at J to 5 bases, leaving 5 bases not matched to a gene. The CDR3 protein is CASSFRDRSYGYTF. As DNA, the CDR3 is TGTGCCAGCAGCTTTCGGGACAGGAGTTATGGCTACACCTTC.

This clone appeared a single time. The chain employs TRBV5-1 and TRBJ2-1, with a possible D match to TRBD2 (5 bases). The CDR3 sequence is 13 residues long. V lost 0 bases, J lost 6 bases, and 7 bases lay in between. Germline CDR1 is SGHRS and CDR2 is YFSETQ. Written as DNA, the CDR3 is TGCGCCAGCAGCTTGGCGCGGGCCAATGAGCAGTTCTTC. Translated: CASSLARANEQFF.

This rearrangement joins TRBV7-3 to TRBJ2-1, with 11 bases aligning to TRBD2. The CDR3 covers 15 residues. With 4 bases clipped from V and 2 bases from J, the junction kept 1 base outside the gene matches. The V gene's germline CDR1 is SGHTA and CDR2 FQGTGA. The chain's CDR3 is CASSSLAGAYNEQFF. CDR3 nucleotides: TGTGCCAGCAGCTCACTAGCGGGGGCCTACAATGAGCAGTTCTTC.

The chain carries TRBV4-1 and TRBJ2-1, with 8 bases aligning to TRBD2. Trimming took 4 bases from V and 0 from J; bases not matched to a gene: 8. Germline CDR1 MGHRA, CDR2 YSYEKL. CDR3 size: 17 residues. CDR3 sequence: CASSPLAGTSSYNEQFF. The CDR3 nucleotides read TGCGCCAGCAGCCCCTTAGCGGGGACTAGCTCCTACAATGAGCAGTTCTTC.

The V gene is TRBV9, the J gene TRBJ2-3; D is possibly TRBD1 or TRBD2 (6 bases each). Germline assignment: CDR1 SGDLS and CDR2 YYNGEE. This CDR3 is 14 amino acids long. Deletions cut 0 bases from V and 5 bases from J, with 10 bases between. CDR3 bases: TGTGCCAGCAGCGTAGCCGGGGGCGTAGATACGCAGTATTTT. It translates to CASSVAGGVDTQYF.

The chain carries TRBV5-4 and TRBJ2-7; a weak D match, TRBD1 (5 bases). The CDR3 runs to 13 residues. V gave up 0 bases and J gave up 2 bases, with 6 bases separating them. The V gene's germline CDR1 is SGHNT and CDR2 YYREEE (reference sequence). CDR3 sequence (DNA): TGTGCCAGCAGCTTGGAGGGGCCCTACGAGCAGTACTTC. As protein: CASSLEGPYEQYF.

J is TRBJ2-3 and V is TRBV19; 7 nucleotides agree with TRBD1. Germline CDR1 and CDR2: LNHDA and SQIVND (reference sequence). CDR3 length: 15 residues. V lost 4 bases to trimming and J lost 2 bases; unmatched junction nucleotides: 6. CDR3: CASSTGTANTDTQYF. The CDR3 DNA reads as TGTGCCAGTAGTACCGGGACAGCTAACACAGATACGCAGTATTTT.

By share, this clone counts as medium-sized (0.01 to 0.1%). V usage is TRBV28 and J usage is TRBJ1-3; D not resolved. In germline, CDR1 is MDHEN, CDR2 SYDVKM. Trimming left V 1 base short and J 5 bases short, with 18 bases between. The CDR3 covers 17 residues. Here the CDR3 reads CASSLLADMDWRNTIYF. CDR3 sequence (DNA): TGTGCCAGCAGTTTATTAGCAGATATGGACTGGAGAAACACCATATATTTT.

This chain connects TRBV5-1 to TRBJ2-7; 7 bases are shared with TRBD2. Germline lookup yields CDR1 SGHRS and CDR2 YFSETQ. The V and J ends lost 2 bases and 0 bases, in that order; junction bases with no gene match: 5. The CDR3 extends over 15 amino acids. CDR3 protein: CASSFIGGSSYEQYF. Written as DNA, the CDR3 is TGCGCCAGCAGCTTTATCGGGGGGAGCTCCTACGAGCAGTACTTC.

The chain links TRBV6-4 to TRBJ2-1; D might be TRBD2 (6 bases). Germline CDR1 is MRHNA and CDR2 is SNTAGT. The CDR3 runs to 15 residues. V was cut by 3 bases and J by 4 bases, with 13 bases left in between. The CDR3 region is CASSEGGREYNEQFF. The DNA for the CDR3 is TGTGCCAGCAGTGAAGGCGGGCGGGAATACAATGAGCAGTTCTTC.

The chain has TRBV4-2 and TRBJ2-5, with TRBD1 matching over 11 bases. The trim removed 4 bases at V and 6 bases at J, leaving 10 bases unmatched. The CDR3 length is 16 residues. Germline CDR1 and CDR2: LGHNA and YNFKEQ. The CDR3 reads CASSPVGQGAGKTQYF. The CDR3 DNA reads TGTGCCAGCAGCCCGGTTGGACAGGGGGCTGGAAAGACCCAGTACTTC.

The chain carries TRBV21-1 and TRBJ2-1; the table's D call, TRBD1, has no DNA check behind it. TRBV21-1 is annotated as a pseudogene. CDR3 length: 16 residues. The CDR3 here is CASSCNGTGGYNEQFF. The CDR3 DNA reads TGTGCCAGCAGTTGTAATGGGACAGGGGGCTACAATGAGCAGTTCTTC.

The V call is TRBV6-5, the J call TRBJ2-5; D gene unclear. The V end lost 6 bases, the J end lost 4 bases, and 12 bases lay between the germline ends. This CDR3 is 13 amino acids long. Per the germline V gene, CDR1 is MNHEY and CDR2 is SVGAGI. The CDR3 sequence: CASRFMLGETQYF. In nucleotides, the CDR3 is TGTGCCAGCAGATTTATGTTAGGAGAGACCCAGTACTTC.

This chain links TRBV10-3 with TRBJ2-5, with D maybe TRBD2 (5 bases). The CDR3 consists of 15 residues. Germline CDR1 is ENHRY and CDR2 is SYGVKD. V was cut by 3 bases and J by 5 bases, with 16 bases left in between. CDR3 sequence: CAISEPGSQRETQYF. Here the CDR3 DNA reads TGTGCCATCAGTGAACCGGGATCCCAGCGTGAGACCCAGTACTTC.